What follows describes a single TCR beta chain. No antigen is known for it. These data come from a study of blood T cells in healthy people across ages. Study background: For every two T cells, template switching captured about one barcoded beta molecule. Study-wide findings and caveats: TCR beta diversity was tightly associated with the proportion of naive T cells. More naive CD4+ cells and higher diversity marked long-lived donors relative to aged donors.

A second PCR, run for about 7 to 11 cycles, used a sample-barcoded 5' primer plus a J-beta primer mix. From the 5' RACE reads, TCRdb called clonotypes with MiXCR, one entry per CDR3 protein. The sample has 780,000 or so distinct CDR3 sequences, more than 55% seen once. The ends were cut back, 7 bases at V and 0 bases at J, with 13 bases in the middle. The CDR3 is made up of 15 amino acids. Germline assignment: CDR1 MNHEY and CDR2 SVGEGT. At least 6 micrograms of total RNA were extracted per sample. The chain has TRBV6-2 or TRBV6-3 and TRBJ1-3, with a weak D call TRBD1 (5 bases). This TCR was recovered from a man aged 35 to 55 in good health. The source material was blood. The CDR3 loop reads CASIRDGNSGNTIYF. CDR3 bases: TGTGCCAGCATCCGGGACGGAAACTCTGGAAACACCATATATTTT.